The rows below give T cell receptor beta chains drawn from one sample of a study of cytomegalovirus exposure and HLA in healthy donors. Using immunoSEQ multiplex PCR, the repertoire was profiled, and TCRdb retains in-frame clones only, with some absent. The data hold about 150,000 clones, with roughly 77% observed a single time. The sample taken for sequencing was PBMCs. These receptors were collected from a man aged 25-40 years in good health and CMV-seropositive. Both conserved end residues are part of each CDR3. Size is omitted from some rows. Given values are once, few, many or a class for expanded clones.

v_gene	abundance	j_gene	len	CDR3aa
TRBV20-1	NA	TRBJ1-1	11	CSARVRTEAFF
TRBV5-1	NA	TRBJ2-5	11	CASTGSETQYF
TRBV6-5	few	TRBJ2-4	12	CVAGDTKNIQYF
TRBV27	NA	TRBJ1-5	14	CASSPLSEDQPQHF
TRBV18	NA	TRBJ2-1	13	CASSPRVGNEQFF
TRBV7-2	NA	TRBJ1-1	15	CASSPHGQIRTEAFF
TRBV2	NA	TRBJ2-1	16	CASAPIELAGWDEQFF
TRBV18	few	TRBJ1-1	14	CASSQGQTNTEAFF
TRBV14	NA	TRBJ1-1	14	CASSQSPGNTEAFF
TRBV2	NA	TRBJ1-6	16	CASRGTGSSYNSPLHF
TRBV5-6	few	TRBJ1-6	17	CASSLFGVNRVNSPLHF
TRBV4-3	NA	TRBJ1-4	16	CASSQDSAAGGEKLFF
TRBV15	NA	TRBJ1-2	13	CATSIDRNYGYTF
TRBV9	few	TRBJ2-1	15	CASSVPLADANEQFF
TRBV7-9	NA	TRBJ1-5	14	CASSPDSANQPQHF
TRBV7-3	NA	TRBJ1-2	14	CASSLSAGSYGYTF
TRBV7-8	NA	TRBJ1-5	15	CASSGAGYSNQPQHF